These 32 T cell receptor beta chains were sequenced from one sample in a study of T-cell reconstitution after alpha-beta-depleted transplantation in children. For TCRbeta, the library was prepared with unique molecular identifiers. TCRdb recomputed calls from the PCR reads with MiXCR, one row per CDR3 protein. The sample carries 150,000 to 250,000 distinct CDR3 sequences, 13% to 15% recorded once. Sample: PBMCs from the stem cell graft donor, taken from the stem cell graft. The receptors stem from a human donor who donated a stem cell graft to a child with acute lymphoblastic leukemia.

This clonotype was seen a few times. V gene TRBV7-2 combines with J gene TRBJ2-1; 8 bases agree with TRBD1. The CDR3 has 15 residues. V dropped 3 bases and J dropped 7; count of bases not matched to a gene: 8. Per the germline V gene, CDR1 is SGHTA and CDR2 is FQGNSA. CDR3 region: CASSLDRAIENEQFF. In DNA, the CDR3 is TGTGCCAGCAGCTTGGACAGGGCCATCGAGAATGAGCAGTTCTTC.

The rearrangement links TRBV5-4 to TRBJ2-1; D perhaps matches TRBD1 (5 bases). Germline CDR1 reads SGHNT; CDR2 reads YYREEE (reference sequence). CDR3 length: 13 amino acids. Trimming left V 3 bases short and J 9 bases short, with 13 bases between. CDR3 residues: CASSWGQGSEQFF. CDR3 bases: TGTGCCAGCAGCTGGGGTCAGGGTTCTGAGCAGTTCTTC.

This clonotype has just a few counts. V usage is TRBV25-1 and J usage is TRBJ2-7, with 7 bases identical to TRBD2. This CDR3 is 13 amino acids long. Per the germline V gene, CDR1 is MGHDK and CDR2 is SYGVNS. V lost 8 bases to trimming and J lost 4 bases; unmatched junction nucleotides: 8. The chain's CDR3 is CASGGGRGYEQYF. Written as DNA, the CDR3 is TGTGCCAGCGGGGGGGGGAGAGGGTACGAGCAGTACTTC.

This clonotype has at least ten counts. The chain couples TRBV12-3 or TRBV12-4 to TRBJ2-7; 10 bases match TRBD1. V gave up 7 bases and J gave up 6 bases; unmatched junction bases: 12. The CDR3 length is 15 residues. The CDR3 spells CASKLTGGAKSEQYF. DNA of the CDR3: TGTGCCAGCAAGTTGACAGGGGGCGCTAAATCCGAGCAGTACTTC.

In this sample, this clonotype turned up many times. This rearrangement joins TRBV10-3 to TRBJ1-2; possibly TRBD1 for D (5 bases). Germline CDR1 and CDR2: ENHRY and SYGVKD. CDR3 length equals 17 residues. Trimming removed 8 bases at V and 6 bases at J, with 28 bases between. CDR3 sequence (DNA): TGTGCCATCCGGGACCGCGATCACCCCGGGGAGTCTGATGGCTACACCTTC. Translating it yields CAIRDRDHPGESDGYTF.

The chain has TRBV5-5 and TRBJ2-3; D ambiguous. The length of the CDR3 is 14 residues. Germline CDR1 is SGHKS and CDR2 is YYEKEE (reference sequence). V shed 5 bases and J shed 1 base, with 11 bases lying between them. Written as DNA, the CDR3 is TGTGCCAGCAGTGTGGACCAACGCACAGATACGCAGTATTTT. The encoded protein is CASSVDQRTDTQYF.

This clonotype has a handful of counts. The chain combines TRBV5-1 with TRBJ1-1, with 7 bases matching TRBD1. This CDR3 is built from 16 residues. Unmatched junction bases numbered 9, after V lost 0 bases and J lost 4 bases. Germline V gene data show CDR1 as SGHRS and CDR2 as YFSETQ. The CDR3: CASSLASGQVGTEAFF. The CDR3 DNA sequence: TGCGCCAGCAGCTTGGCCTCAGGACAGGTCGGCACTGAAGCTTTCTTT.

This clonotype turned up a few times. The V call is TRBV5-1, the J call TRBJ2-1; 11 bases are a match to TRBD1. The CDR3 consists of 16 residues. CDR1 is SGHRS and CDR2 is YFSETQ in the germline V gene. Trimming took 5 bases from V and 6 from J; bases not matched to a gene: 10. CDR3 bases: TGCGCCAGCAGTTCGGGAGGACAGGGGGCGTCCAATGAGCAGTTCTTC. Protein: CASSSGGQGASNEQFF.

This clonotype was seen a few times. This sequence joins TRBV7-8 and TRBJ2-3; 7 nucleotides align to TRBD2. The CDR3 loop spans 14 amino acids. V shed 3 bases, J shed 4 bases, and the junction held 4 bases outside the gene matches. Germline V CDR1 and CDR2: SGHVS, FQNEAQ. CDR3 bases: TGTGCCAGCAGCTTGCGGGAGAATTCAGATACGCAGTATTTT. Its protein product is CASSLRENSDTQYF.

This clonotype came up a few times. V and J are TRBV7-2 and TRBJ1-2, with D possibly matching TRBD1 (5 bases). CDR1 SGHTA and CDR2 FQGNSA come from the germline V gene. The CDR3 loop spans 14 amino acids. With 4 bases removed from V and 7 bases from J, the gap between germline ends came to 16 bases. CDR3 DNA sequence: TGTGCCAGCAGCTGGGGGGAGGCAGTTGCTGGCTACACCTTC. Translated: CASSWGEAVAGYTF.

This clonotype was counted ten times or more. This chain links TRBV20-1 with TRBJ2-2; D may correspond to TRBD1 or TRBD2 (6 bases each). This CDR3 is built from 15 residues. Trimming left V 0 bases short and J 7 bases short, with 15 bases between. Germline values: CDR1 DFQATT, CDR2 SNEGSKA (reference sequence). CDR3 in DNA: TGCAGTGCTAGAGATCGGGGGCAGGGGTTCGGGGAGCTGTTTTTT. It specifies CSARDRGQGFGELFF.

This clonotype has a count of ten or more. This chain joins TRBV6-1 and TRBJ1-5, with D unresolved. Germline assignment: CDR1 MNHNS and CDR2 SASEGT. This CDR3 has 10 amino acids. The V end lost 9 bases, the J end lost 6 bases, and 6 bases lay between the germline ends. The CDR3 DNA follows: TGTGCCAGGGCGGCTCAGCCCCAGCATTTT. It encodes CARAAQPQHF.

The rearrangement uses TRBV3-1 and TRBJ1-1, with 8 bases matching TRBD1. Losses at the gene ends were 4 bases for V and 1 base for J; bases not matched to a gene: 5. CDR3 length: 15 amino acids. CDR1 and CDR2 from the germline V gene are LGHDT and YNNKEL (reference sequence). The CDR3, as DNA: TGTGCCAGCAGCCGAAAGGACAGGGCGAACACTGAAGCTTTCTTT. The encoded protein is CASSRKDRANTEAFF.

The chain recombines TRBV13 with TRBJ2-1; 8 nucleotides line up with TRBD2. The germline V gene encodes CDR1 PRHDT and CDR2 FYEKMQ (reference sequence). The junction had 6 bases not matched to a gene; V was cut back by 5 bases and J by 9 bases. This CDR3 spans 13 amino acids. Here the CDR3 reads CASSEGTSIEQFF. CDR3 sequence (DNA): TGTGCCAGCAGCGAGGGGACTAGTATTGAGCAGTTCTTC.

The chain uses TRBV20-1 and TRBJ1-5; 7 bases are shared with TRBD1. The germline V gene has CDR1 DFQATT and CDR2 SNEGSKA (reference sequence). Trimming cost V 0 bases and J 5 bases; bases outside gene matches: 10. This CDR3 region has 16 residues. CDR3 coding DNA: TGCAGTGCTAGAGATATACGGGGACAGCCTCATCAGCCCCAGCATTTT. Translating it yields CSARDIRGQPHQPQHF.

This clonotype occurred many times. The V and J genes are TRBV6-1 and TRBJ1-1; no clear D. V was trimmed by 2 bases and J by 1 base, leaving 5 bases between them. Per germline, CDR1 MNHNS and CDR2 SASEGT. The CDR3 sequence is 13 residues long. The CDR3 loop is CASSEKRNTEAFF. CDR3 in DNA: TGTGCCAGCAGTGAAAAGCGGAACACTGAAGCTTTCTTT.

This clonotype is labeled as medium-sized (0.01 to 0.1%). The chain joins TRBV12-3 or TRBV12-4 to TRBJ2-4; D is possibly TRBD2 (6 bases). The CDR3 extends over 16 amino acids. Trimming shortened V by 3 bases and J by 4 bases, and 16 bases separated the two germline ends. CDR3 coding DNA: TGTGCCAGCAGTTTTGCGGGGATGGTTCGGAAAAACATTCAGTACTTC. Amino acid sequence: CASSFAGMVRKNIQYF.

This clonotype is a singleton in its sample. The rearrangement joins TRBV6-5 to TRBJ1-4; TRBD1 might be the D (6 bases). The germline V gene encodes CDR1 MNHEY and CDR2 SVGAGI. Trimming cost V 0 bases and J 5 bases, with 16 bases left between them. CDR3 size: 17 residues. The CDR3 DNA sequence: TGTGCCAGCAGTTACTCGACTGGACAGATGTTAAATGAAAAACTGTTTTTT. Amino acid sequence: CASSYSTGQMLNEKLFF.

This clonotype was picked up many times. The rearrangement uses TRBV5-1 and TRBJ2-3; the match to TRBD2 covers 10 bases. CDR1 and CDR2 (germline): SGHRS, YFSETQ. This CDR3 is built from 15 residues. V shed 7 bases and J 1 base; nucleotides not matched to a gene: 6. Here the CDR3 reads CASGQGTSGTDTQYF. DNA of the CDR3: TGCGCCAGCGGGCAAGGGACTAGCGGCACAGATACGCAGTATTTT.

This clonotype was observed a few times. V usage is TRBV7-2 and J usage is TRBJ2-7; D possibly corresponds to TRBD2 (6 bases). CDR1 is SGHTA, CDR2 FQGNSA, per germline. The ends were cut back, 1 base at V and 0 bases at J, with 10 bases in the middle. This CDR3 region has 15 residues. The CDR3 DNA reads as TGTGCCAGCAGCTTAGATCGAGCGGGCTCCTACGAGCAGTACTTC. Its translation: CASSLDRAGSYEQYF.

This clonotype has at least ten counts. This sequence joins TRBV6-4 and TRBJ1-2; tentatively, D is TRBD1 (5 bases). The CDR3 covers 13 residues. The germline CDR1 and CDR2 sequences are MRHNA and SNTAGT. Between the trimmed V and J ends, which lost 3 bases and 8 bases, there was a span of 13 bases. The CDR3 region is CASSEETESGYTF. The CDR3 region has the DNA TGTGCCAGCAGTGAGGAGACAGAGAGCGGCTACACCTTC.

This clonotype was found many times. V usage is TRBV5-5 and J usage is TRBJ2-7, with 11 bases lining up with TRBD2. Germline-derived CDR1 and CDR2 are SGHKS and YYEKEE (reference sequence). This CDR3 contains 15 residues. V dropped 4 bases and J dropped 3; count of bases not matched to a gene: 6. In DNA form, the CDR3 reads TGTGCCAGCAGCGGGGGGACTAGCGGAGTCTACGAGCAGTACTTC. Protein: CASSGGTSGVYEQYF.

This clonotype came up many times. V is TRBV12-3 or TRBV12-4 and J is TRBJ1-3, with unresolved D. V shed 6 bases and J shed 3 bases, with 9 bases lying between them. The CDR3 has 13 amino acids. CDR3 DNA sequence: TGTGCCAGCAGGTTGAGGGATGGAAACACCATATATTTT. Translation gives CASRLRDGNTIYF.

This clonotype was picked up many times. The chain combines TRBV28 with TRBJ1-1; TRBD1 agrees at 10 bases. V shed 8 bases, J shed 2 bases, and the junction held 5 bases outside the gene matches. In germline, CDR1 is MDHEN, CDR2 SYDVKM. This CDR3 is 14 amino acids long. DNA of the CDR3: TGTGCCAGCGGACAGGGGGTGAGAAACACTGAAGCTTTCTTT. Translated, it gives CASGQGVRNTEAFF.

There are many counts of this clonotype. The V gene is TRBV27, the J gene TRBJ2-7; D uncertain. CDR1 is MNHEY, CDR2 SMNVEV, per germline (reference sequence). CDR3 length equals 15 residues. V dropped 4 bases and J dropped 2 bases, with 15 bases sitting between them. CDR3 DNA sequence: TGTGCCAGCAGTTCCCCCTCGAGAAGCACCTACGAGCAGTACTTC. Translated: CASSSPSRSTYEQYF.

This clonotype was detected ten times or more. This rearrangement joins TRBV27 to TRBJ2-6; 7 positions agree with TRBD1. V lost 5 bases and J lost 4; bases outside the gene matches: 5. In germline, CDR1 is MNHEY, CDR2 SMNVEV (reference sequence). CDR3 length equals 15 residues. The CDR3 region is CASSHRGIGANVLTF. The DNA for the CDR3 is TGTGCCAGCAGTCACAGGGGCATCGGGGCCAACGTCCTGACTTTC. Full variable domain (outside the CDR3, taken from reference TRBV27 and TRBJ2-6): EAQVTQNPRYLITVTGKKLTVTCSQNMNHEYMSWYRQDPGLGLRQIYYSMNVEVTDKGDVPEGYKVSRKEKRNFPLILESPSPNQTSLYFCASSHRGIGANVLTFGAGSRLTVL.

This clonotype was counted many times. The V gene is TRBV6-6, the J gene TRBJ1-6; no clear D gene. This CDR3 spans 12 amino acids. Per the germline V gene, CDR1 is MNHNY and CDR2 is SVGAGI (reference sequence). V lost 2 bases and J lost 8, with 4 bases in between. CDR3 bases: TGTGCCAGCAGTTACGACGATTCACCCCTCCACTTT. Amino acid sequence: CASSYDDSPLHF.

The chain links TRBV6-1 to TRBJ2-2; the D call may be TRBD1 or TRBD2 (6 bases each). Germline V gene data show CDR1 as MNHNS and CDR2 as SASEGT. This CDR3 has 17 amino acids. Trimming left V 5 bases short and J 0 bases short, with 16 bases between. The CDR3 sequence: CASSRLGGRSNTGELFF. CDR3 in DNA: TGTGCCAGCAGTCGACTAGGGGGACGGTCGAACACCGGGGAGCTGTTTTTT.

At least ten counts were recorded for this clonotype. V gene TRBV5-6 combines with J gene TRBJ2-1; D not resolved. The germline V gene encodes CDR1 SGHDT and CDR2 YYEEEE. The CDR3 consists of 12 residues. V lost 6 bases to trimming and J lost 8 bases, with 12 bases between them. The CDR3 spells CASKGRRDEQFF. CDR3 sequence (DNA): TGTGCCAGCAAAGGTCGCCGAGATGAGCAGTTCTTC.

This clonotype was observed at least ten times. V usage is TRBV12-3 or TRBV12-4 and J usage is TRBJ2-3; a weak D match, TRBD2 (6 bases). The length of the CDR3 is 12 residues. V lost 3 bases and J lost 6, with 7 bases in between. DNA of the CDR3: TGTGCCAGCAGTTTCGGAGGGGATACGCAGTATTTT. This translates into CASSFGGDTQYF.

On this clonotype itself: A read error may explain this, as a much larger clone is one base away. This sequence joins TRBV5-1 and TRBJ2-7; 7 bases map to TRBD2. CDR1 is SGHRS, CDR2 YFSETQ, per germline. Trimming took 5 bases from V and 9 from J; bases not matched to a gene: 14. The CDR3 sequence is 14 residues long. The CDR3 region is CASSVVAGANGQYF. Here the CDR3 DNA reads TGCGCCAGCAGTGTGGTGGCGGGAGCAAACGGGCAGTACTTC.

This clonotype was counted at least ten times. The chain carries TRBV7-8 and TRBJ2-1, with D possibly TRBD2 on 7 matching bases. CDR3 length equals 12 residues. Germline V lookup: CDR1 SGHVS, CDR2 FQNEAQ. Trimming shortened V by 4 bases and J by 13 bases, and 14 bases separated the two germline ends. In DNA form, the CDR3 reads TGTGCCAGCAGCTCCCGGGGCGGGGGCCAGTTCTTC. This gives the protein CASSSRGGGQFF.